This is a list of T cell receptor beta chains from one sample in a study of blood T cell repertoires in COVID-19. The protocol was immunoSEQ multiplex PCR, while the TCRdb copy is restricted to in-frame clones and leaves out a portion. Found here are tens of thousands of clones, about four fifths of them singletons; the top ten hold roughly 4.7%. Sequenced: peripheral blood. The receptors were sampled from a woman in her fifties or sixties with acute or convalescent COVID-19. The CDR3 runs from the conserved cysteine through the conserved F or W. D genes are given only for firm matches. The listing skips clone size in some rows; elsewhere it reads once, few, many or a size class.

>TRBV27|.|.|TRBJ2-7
CASSQVITPSEQYF
TGTGCCAGCAGTCAAGTGATAACTCCGAGCGAGCAGTACTTC
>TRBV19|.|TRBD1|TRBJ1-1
CASSKAQGANTEAFF
TGTGCCAGTAGTAAGGCCCAGGGGGCGAACACTGAAGCTTTCTTT
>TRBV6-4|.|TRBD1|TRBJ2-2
CASRGQGTGELFF
TGTGCCAGCAGGGGACAGGGCACCGGGGAGCTGTTTTTT
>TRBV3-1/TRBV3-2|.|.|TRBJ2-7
CASEGQGFHEQYF
TGTGCCAGCGAAGGGCAGGGATTCCACGAGCAGTACTTC
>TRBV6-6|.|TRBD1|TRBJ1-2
CASSPRGQGYTF
TGTGCCAGCAGTCCCAGGGGGCAAGGCTACACCTTC
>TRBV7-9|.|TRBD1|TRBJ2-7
CAVTGQNLYEQYF
TGTGCCGTGACGGGACAGAATCTTTACGAGCAGTACTTC
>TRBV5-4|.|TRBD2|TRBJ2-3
CASSRERGGGDTQYF
TGTGCCAGCAGTCGAGAGCGGGGGGGCGGAGATACGCAGTATTTT
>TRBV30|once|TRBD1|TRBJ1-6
CAWDLTGDSPLHF
TGTGCCTGGGATTTGACAGGGGATTCACCCCTCCACTTT
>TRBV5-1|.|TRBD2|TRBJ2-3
CASSLGSGGSTDTQYF
TGCGCCAGCAGCTTGGGTAGCGGGGGGAGCACAGATACGCAGTATTTT
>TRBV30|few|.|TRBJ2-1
CAWSVWEEGEQFF
TGTGCCTGGAGTGTTTGGGAGGAAGGCGAGCAGTTCTTC
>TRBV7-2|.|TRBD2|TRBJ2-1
CASSPRAGGPSSNEQFF
TGTGCCAGCAGCCCTAGAGCGGGGGGGCCGAGTAGCAATGAGCAGTTCTTC
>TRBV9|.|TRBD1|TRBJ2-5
CASSPRTGLTQETQYF
TGTGCCAGCAGCCCCCGGACAGGGTTGACCCAAGAGACCCAGTACTTC
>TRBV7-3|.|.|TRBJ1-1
CASSIGGETEAFF
TGTGCCAGCAGCATAGGGGGGGAAACTGAAGCTTTCTTT
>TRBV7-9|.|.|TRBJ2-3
CASSLDSRDTQYF
TGTGCCAGCAGCCTCGACAGCCGAGATACGCAGTATTTT
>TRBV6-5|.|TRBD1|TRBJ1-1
CATGRTGTTEAFF
TGTGCCACCGGTAGGACAGGGACCACTGAAGCTTTCTTT
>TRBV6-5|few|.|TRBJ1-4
CASSSQGGEKLFF
TGTGCCAGCAGTTCCCAGGGTGGAGAAAAACTGTTTTTT
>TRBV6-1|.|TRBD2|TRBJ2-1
CASSEAIGLAGNNEQFF
TGTGCCAGCAGTGAAGCGATAGGACTAGCGGGGAACAATGAGCAGTTCTTC
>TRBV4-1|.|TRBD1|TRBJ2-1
CASRPQGANEQFF
TGCGCCAGCAGGCCACAGGGGGCGAATGAGCAGTTCTTC
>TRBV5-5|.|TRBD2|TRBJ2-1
CASSSEAGGSYNEQFF
TGTGCCAGCAGCTCAGAAGCGGGGGGTTCCTACAATGAGCAGTTCTTC
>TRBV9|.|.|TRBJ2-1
CASNLPAGNEQFF
TGTGCCAGCAACCTCCCGGCCGGGAATGAGCAGTTCTTC
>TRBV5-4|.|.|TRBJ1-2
CASSFGGRLGHYGYTF
TGTGCCAGCAGCTTCGGGGGGCGCTTAGGTCACTATGGCTACACCTTC
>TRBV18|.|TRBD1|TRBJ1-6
CASSPGTGGSPLHF
TGTGCCAGCTCACCAGGGACAGGCGGGTCACCCCTCCACTTT
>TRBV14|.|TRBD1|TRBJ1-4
CASSRTQGAREKLFF
TGTGCCAGCAGCCGCACACAGGGGGCAAGGGAAAAACTGTTTTTT
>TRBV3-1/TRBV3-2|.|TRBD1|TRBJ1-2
CASSLTGTGGAGYTF
TGTGCCAGCAGCCTTACCGGGACAGGGGGTGCTGGCTACACCTTC
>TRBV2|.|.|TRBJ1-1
CASMRVANTEAFF
TGTGCCAGCATGAGGGTCGCGAACACTGAAGCTTTCTTT
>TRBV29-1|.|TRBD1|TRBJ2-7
CSVEGGRGGGEQYF
TGCAGCGTTGAAGGAGGAAGAGGGGGCGGCGAGCAGTACTTC
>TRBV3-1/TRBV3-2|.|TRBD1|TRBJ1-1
CASSQGDTGERTEAFF
TGTGCCAGCAGCCAGGGTGATACAGGGGAAAGGACTGAAGCTTTCTTT
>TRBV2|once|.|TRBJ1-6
CASSEGRKDSPLHF
TGTGCCAGCAGTGAGGGCAGAAAAGATTCACCCCTCCACTTT
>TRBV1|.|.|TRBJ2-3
CTSKRQRGVITDTQYF
TGCACCAGCAAACGGCAGCGGGGGGTCATCACAGATACGCAGTATTTT
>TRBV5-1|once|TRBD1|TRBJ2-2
CASSWNSRGSTGELFF
TGCGCCAGCAGCTGGAACTCCAGGGGGAGCACCGGGGAGCTGTTTTTT
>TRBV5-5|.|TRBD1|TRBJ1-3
CASSRHGTAGNTIYF
TGTGCCAGCAGCCGTCACGGGACAGCAGGAAACACCATATATTTT
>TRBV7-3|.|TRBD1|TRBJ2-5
CASSLMTGGQETQYF
TGTGCCAGCAGCTTAATGACAGGGGGACAAGAGACCCAGTACTTC
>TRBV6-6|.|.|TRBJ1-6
CASSYKGSLHF
TGTGCCAGCAGTTATAAGGGGTCCCTCCACTTT
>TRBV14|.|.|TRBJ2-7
CASSQVRGARFYEQYF
TGTGCCAGCAGCCAAGTCAGGGGGGCTAGGTTTTACGAGCAGTACTTC
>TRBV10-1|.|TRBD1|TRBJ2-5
CASSSDRAISTQYF
TGCGCCAGCAGTTCCGACAGGGCCATCTCGACCCAGTACTTC
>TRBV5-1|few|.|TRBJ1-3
CASSLDPVSGNTIYF
TGCGCCAGCAGCTTGGATCCGGTCTCTGGAAACACCATATATTTT
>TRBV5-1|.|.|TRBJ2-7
CASSLSRDTYEQYF
TGCGCCAGCAGCTTGAGCAGGGATACCTACGAGCAGTACTTC
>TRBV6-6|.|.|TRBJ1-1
CASSGEVPEAFF
TGTGCCAGCAGCGGGGAGGTGCCTGAAGCTTTCTTT
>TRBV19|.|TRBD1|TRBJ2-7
CASGTGNHGSSGNEQYF
TGTGCCAGTGGGACAGGGAATCACGGAAGCAGTGGGAACGAGCAGTACTTC
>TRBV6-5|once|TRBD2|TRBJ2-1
CASSITSGSNNEQFF
TGTGCCAGCAGCATCACTAGCGGGAGTAACAATGAGCAGTTCTTC
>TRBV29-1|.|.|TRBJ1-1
CSVLYSNTEAFF
TGCAGCGTACTTTACTCGAACACTGAAGCTTTCTTT
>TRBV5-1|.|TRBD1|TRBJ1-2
CASSAGGTGNYGYTF
TGCGCCAGCAGCGCCGGGGGGACAGGGAACTATGGCTACACCTTC
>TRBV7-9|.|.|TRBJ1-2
CASSSLGGVNYGYTF
TGTGCCAGCAGCTCCCTGGGGGGGGTAAATTATGGCTACACCTTC
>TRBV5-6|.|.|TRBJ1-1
CASSLSGFNTEAFF
TGTGCCAGCAGCTTGTCCGGGTTTAACACTGAAGCTTTCTTT
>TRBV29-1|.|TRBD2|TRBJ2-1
CSVEASGGLYNEQFF
TGCAGCGTTGAAGCTAGCGGGGGCCTATACAATGAGCAGTTCTTC
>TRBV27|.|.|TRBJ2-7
CASSSPSRVRDEQYF
TGTGCCAGCAGTTCCCCTTCCCGGGTTCGGGACGAGCAGTACTTC
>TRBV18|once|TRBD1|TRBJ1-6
CASSRPTGTGGSYNSPLHF
TGTGCCAGCTCACGACCCACCGGGACAGGGGGCTCCTATAATTCACCCCTCCACTTT
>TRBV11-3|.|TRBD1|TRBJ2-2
CASSLGTGDTGELFF
TGTGCCAGCAGCCTCGGGACAGGAGACACCGGGGAGCTGTTTTTT
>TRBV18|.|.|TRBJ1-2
CASSPVVGSGGPNYGYTF
TGTGCCAGCTCACCCGTAGTGGGATCGGGGGGCCCTAACTATGGCTACACCTTC
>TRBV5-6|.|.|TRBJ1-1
CASSLTVNTEAFF
TGTGCCAGCAGCTTGACAGTGAACACTGAAGCTTTCTTT
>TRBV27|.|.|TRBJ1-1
CASSWGQTNTEAFF
TGTGCCAGCAGTTGGGGACAAACGAACACTGAAGCTTTCTTT
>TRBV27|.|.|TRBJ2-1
CASSPLGAYNEQFF
TGTGCCAGCAGCCCCTTAGGGGCCTACAATGAGCAGTTCTTC
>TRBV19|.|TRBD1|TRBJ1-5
CATSGQGFNQPQHF
TGTGCCACTTCGGGACAGGGTTTTAATCAGCCCCAGCATTTT
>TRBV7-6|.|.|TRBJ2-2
CASSDPARQGSGELFF
TGTGCCAGCAGCGACCCGGCCAGGCAGGGTTCCGGGGAGCTGTTTTTT
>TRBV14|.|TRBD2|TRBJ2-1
CASSQDLAGGRDEQFF
TGTGCCAGCAGCCAAGATCTAGCGGGGGGGAGAGATGAGCAGTTCTTC